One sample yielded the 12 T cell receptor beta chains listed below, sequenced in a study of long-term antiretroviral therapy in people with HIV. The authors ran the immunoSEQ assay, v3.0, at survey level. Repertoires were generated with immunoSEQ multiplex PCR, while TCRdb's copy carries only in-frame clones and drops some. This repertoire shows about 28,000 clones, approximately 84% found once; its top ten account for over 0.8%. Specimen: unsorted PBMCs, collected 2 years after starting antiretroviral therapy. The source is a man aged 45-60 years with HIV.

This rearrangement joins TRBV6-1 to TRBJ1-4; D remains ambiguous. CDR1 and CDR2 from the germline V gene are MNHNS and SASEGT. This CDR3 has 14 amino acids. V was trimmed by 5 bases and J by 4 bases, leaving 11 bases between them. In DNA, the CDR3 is TGTGCCAGCAGTCAACGGAGGTTTAATGAAAAACTGTTTTTT. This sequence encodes CASSQRRFNEKLFF.

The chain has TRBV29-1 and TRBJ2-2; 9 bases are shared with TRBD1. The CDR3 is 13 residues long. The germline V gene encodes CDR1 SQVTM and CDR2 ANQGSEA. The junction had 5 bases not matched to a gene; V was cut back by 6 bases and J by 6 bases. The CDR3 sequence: CSVPGQGPGELFF. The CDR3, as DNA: TGCAGCGTGCCGGGACAGGGACCCGGGGAGCTGTTTTTT.

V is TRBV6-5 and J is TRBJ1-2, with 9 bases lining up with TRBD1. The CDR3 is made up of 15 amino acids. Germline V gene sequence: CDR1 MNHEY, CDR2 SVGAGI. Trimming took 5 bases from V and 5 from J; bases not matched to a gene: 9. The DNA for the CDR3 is TGTGCCAGCAGTGGTCCCGGGACAGGGAGGTATGGCTACACCTTC. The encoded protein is CASSGPGTGRYGYTF.

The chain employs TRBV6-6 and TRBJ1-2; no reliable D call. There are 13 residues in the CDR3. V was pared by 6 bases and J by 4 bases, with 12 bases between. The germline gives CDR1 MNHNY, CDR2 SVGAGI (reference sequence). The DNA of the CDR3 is TGTGCCAGCAGCCTCGGCAGAACCTATGGCTACACCTTC. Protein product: CASSLGRTYGYTF.

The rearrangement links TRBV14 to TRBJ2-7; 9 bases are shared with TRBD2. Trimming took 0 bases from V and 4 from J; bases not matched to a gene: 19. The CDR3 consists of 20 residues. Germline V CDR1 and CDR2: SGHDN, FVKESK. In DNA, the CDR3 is TGTGCCAGCAGCCAAGATAGGTTTCAAAGGGCTAGCGGGGCCCAATACGAGCAGTACTTC. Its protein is CASSQDRFQRASGAQYEQYF. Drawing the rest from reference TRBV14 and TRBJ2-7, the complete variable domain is EAGVTQFPSHSVIEKGQTVTLRCDPISGHDNLYWYRRVMGKEIKFLLHFVKESKQDESGMPNNRFLAERTGGTYSTLKVQPAELEDSGVYFCASSQDRFQRASGAQYEQYFGPGTRLTVT.

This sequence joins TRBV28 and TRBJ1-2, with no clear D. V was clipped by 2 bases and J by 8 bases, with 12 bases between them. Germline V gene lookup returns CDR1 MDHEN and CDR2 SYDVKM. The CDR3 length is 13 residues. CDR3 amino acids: CASSLGQPGGYTF. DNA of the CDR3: TGTGCCAGCAGTTTAGGGCAGCCGGGCGGCTACACCTTC.

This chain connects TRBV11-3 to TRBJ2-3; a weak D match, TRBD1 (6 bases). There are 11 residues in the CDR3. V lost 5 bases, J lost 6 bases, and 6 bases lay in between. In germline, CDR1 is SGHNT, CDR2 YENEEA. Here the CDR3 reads CASSRGDTQYF. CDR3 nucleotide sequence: TGTGCCAGCAGCAGGGGGGATACGCAGTATTTT.

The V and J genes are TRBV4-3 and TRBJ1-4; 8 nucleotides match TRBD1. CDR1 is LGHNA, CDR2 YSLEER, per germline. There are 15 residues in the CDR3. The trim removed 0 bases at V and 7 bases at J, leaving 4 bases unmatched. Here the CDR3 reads CASSQETGGLEKLFF. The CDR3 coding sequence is TGCGCCAGCAGCCAAGAAACAGGGGGACTTGAAAAACTGTTTTTT.

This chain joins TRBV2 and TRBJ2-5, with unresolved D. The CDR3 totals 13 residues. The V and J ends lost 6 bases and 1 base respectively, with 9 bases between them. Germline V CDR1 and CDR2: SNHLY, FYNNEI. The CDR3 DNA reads TGTGCCAGCAGCGAACTACGCCAAGAGACCCAGTACTTC. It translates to CASSELRQETQYF.

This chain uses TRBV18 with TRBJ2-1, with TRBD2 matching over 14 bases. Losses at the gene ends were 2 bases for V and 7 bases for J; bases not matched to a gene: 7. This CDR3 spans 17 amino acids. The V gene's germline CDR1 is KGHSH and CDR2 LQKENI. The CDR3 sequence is CASSPRLAGGLGNEQFF. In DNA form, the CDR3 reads TGTGCCAGCTCACCAAGACTAGCGGGAGGGTTAGGAAATGAGCAGTTCTTC.

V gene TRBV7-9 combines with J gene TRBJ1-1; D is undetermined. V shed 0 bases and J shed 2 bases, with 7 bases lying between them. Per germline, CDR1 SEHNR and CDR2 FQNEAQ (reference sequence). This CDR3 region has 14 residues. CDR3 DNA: TGTGCCAGCAGCTTAGCTTCTGAAAACACTGAAGCTTTCTTT. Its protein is CASSLASENTEAFF.

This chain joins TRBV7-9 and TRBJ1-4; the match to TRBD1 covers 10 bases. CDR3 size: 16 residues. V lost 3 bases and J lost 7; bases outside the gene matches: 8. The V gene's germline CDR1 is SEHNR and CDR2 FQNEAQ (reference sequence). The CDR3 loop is CASSLGQGRFGEKLFF. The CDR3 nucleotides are TGTGCCAGCAGCTTGGGACAGGGGCGATTTGGTGAAAAACTGTTTTTT. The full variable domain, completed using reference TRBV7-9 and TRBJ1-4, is DTGVSQNPRHKITKRGQNVTFRCDPISEHNRLYWYRQTLGQGPEFLTYFQNEAQLEKSRLLSDRFSAERPKGSFSTLEIQRTEQGDSAMYLCASSLGQGRFGEKLFFGSGTQLSVL.